The 29 T cell receptor beta chains reported below all come from one sample, sequenced in a study of breast tumors, draining lymph nodes, adjacent tissues. TCRdb re-called the multiplex PCR reads with MiXCR, one entry per CDR3 protein. In the table there are about 230,000 distinct CDR3 sequences, roughly 32% of which are singletons. Axillary draining lymph nodes of breast cancer patients supplied the node samples. Specimen: axillary lymph node tissue. The receptors shown here come from a female donor with breast cancer. Some clones in this sample may be carry-over from other donors' samples.

V is TRBV2 and J is TRBJ1-3; maybe TRBD1 (5 bases). Germline CDR1 SNHLY, CDR2 FYNNEI. V lost 11 bases, J lost 8 bases, and 16 bases lay in between. The CDR3 consists of 12 residues. CDR3 sequence: CASGGGGDTIYF. The CDR3 bases are TGTGCCTCGGGGGGGGGAGGAGACACCATATATTTT.

In its sample, this clonotype was seen once. The chain is built from TRBV20-1 and TRBJ2-3; D unclear. The germline V gene encodes CDR1 DFQATT and CDR2 SNEGSKA (reference sequence). V lost 3 bases and J 11 bases, leaving 12 bases between the germline ends. The CDR3 has 11 amino acids. The CDR3 loop reads CSASSYNEQYF. CDR3 nucleotide sequence: TGCAGTGCTAGCTCCTACAATGAGCAGTATTTT.

There are many counts of this clonotype. The V gene is TRBV4-1, the J gene TRBJ2-1, with a weak D call TRBD1 (6 bases). The V gene's germline CDR1 is MGHRA and CDR2 YSYEKL. The CDR3 sequence is 15 residues long. V was clipped by 1 base and J by 3 bases, with 10 bases between them. CDR3 nucleotides: TGCGCCAGCAGCCAAGGGGGGCCTAACTACAATGAGCAGTTCTTC. This translates into CASSQGGPNYNEQFF.

There are many counts of this clonotype. This chain uses TRBV28 with TRBJ1-6, with D possibly TRBD1 on 6 matching bases. V gave up 3 bases and J gave up 8 bases, with 11 bases separating them. The CDR3 has 14 amino acids. In germline, CDR1 is MDHEN, CDR2 SYDVKM. CDR3 sequence: CASSFRGGYSPLHF. CDR3 coding DNA: TGTGCCAGCAGTTTCAGGGGCGGATATTCACCCCTCCACTTT.

The V gene is TRBV10-3, the J gene TRBJ1-1; D may be TRBD1 (5 bases). CDR1 ENHRY and CDR2 SYGVKD come from the germline V gene. The germline V and J ends were trimmed by 3 bases and 2 bases, with 7 bases remaining between them. CDR3 size: 13 residues. Here the CDR3 reads CAISERGNTEAFF. For the CDR3, the DNA is TGTGCCATCAGTGAAAGGGGAAACACTGAAGCTTTCTTT.

This clonotype was detected many times. The CDR3 is CSAPRSGNQETQYF. CDR3 nucleotides: TGCAGTGCTCCCAGGAGCGGGAATCAAGAGACCCAGTACTTC. The genes are TRBV20-1 and TRBJ2-5; 7 bases line up with TRBD2. Germline trimming cut 5 bases from V and 2 bases from J; bases unmatched to any gene: 8. CDR3 length: 14 residues. Germline V gene lookup returns CDR1 DFQATT and CDR2 SNEGSKA (reference sequence).

The chain joins TRBV25-1 to TRBJ2-5, with D unresolved. Trimming took off 2 bases at V and 5 bases at J, with 6 bases between the two ends. CDR3 size: 12 residues. CDR1 is MGHDK, CDR2 SYGVNS, per germline. DNA of the CDR3: TGTGCCAGCAGTGAAACCTACGAGACCCAGTACTTC. Translation: CASSETYETQYF.

A remark on this clonotype: Sequence at one end of the junction differs from germline and may be a read error. The genes are TRBV2 and TRBJ1-2; D is ambiguous. Germline V gene data show CDR1 as SNHLY and CDR2 as FYNNEI. CDR3 length: 8 residues. The CDR3 here is CASSEVGF. CDR3 in DNA: TGTGCCAGCAGTGAAGTGGGTTTC. The full variable domain, its missing parts supplied by reference TRBV2 and TRBJ1-2, is EPEVTQTPSHQVTQMGQEVILRCVPISNHLYFYWYRQILGQKVEFLVSFYNNEISEKSEIFDDQFSVERPDGSNFTLKIRSTKLEDSAMYFCASSEVGFGSGTRLTVV.

This clonotype has ten or more counts. V is TRBV9 and J is TRBJ1-6; no clear D gene. V gave up 0 bases and J gave up 7 bases, with 11 bases separating them. The CDR3 is made up of 15 amino acids. CDR1 is SGDLS and CDR2 is YYNGEE in the germline V gene. The CDR3 sequence is CASSVEARSNSPLHF. The DNA for the CDR3 is TGTGCCAGCAGCGTAGAGGCCAGATCCAATTCACCCCTCCACTTT.

At least ten counts were recorded for this clonotype. A much larger clonotype is one base distant, so this may be a read error. The rearrangement joins TRBV20-1 to TRBJ2-7; D gene uncertain. CDR1 DFQATT and CDR2 SNEGSKA come from the germline V gene (reference sequence). The CDR3 runs to 11 residues. In DNA, the CDR3 is TGCAGTGTTAGTGGGGTCTACGAGCAGTCCTTC. This codes for CSVSGVYEQSF.

This clonotype occurred many times. This sequence joins TRBV3-1 and TRBJ1-2, with D possibly matching TRBD1 (6 bases). The CDR3 is made up of 15 amino acids. The germline CDR1 and CDR2 sequences are LGHDT and YNNKEL (reference sequence). V shed 4 bases and J shed 4 bases, with 16 bases lying between them. In nucleotides, the CDR3 is TGTGCCAGCAGCCCCCTCCCCCAGGGGCCCTATGGCTACACCTTC. Translating gives CASSPLPQGPYGYTF. Variable domain in full (rest from reference TRBV3-1 and TRBJ1-2): DTAVSQTPKYLVTQMGNDKSIKCEQNLGHDTMYWYKQDSKKFLKIMFSYNNKELIINETVPNRFSPKSPDKAHLNLHINSLELGDSAVYFCASSPLPQGPYGYTFGSGTRLTVV.

A note on this clonotype: One end of the junction fails to match germline, which may point to a read error. The J gene is TRBJ1-6, the V gene TRBV4-2; maybe TRBD1 (5 bases). Germline lookup yields CDR1 LGHNA and CDR2 YNFKEQ. The CDR3 has 14 residues. The CDR3 sequence is CASSLGLERSPLHF. The CDR3 nucleotides are TGTGCCAGCAGCTTGGGACTGGAGCGCTCACCCCTCCACTTC.

This clonotype was counted a few times. J is TRBJ2-2 and V is TRBV6-2 or TRBV6-3; 9 nucleotides line up with TRBD2. This CDR3 is built from 19 residues. The V and J ends lost 4 bases and 2 bases, in that order; junction bases with no gene match: 14. Germline assignment: CDR1 MNHEY and CDR2 SVGEGT. For the CDR3, the DNA is TGTGCCAGCAGTTTTCCAGGCGGGAGGGCAAGTAGAAACACCGGGGAGCTGTTTTTT. Its translation: CASSFPGGRASRNTGELFF.

The CDR3 reads CASSADLAGGPSYEQYF. The CDR3 bases are TGTGCCAGCAGTGCCGACCTAGCGGGAGGACCTTCCTACGAGCAGTACTTC. This chain connects TRBV9 to TRBJ2-7, with 11 bases lining up with TRBD2. The CDR3 runs to 17 residues. Germline CDR1 reads SGDLS; CDR2 reads YYNGEE. Germline trimming cut 5 bases from V and 1 base from J; bases unmatched to any gene: 11.

On this clonotype itself: This CDR3 is missing its conserved last phenylalanine or tryptophan, likely due to a read error. The rearrangement links TRBV24-1 to TRBJ1-6, with D unresolved. The germline V and J ends were trimmed by 6 bases and 2 bases, with 7 bases remaining between them. CDR3 length: 14 residues. Looked up from germline, CDR1 is KGHDR and CDR2 is SFDVKD. DNA for the CDR3: TGTGCCACCAGTCCCGTGGCCTATAATTCACCCCTCCACCTT. It encodes CATSPVAYNSPLHL.

This clonotype was observed at least ten times. The CDR3 nucleotides are TGTGCCAGCAGCTTGGACCCGGGACTAAGCACAGATACGCAGTATTTT. Its protein product is CASSLDPGLSTDTQYF. The chain carries TRBV5-8 and TRBJ2-3; the match to TRBD2 covers 7 bases. CDR1 SGHTS and CDR2 YDEGEE come from the germline V gene. V dropped 0 bases and J dropped 0; count of bases not matched to a gene: 4. This CDR3 region has 16 residues. Supplemented by reference TRBV5-8 and TRBJ2-3, the full variable domain reads EAGVTQSPTHLIKTRGQQATLRCSPISGHTSVYWYQQALGLGLQFLLWYDEGEERNRGNFPPRFSGRQFPNYSSELNVNALELEDSALYLCASSLDPGLSTDTQYFGPGTRLTVL.

In this sample, this clonotype turned up once. The CDR3 DNA sequence: TGTGCCAGCAGCCTACTCCCGGGACAGAGTAATTCACCCCTCCACTTT. It specifies CASSLLPGQSNSPLHF. The V call is TRBV11-3, the J call TRBJ1-6, with 7 bases matching TRBD1. The J segment lost 6 bases and the V segment lost 5 bases, leaving 10 bases of the junction unmatched. This CDR3 spans 16 amino acids. The germline V gene has CDR1 SGHNT and CDR2 YENEEA. Combining the CDR3 with reference TRBV11-3 and TRBJ1-6 gives the whole variable domain EAGVVQSPRYKIIEKKQPVAFWCNPISGHNTLYWYLQNLGQGPELLIRYENEEAVDDSQLPKDRFSAERLKGVDSTLKIQPAELGDSAVYLCASSLLPGQSNSPLHFGNGTRLTVT.

This clonotype showed up many times. The chain has TRBV14 and TRBJ2-1; TRBD2 agrees at 7 bases. V shed 2 bases and J 9 bases; nucleotides not matched to a gene: 16. CDR1 and CDR2 (germline): SGHDN, FVKESK. The CDR3 covers 17 residues. CDR3 in amino acids: CASSQRGLVGFFREQFF. DNA for the CDR3: TGTGCCAGCAGCCAAAGAGGACTAGTGGGTTTCTTCCGTGAGCAGTTCTTC.

This sequence joins TRBV7-3 and TRBJ1-2, with D unclear. The V gene lost 1 base and the J gene lost 4 bases, with 7 bases spanning the gap. Germline values: CDR1 SGHTA, CDR2 FQGTGA. The CDR3 runs to 13 residues. In DNA, the CDR3 is TGTGCCAGCAGCTTAAAGGCGGCCTATGGCTACACCTTC. It encodes CASSLKAAYGYTF. The variable domain in full, with the rest retrieved from reference TRBV7-3 and TRBJ1-2, is GAGVSQTPSNKVTEKGKYVELRCDPISGHTALYWYRQSLGQGPEFLIYFQGTGAADDSGLPNDRFFAVRPEGSVSTLKIQRTERGDSAVYLCASSLKAAYGYTFGSGTRLTVV.

This clonotype was counted at least ten times. The V gene is TRBV10-3, the J gene TRBJ2-7, with 12 bases identical to TRBD1. This CDR3 comprises 16 residues. CDR1 and CDR2 (germline): ENHRY, SYGVKD. V shed 4 bases and J 7 bases; nucleotides not matched to a gene: 11. CDR3: CAISVPGTGGSVEQYF. For the CDR3, the DNA is TGTGCCATCAGTGTGCCCGGGACAGGGGGCTCGGTGGAGCAGTACTTC.

This clonotype was recorded at least ten times. V and J are TRBV6-1 and TRBJ2-3; 7 bases align to TRBD2. This CDR3 has 16 residues. CDR1 is MNHNS and CDR2 is SASEGT in the germline V gene. Losses at the gene ends were 3 bases for V and 8 bases for J; bases not matched to a gene: 14. The CDR3 bases are TGTGCCAGCAGTGACAGCCTAGCGGTCCCCTGGGCTACGCAGTATTTT. This gives the protein CASSDSLAVPWATQYF.

In this sample, this clonotype turned up many times. The chain carries TRBV12-3 or TRBV12-4 and TRBJ1-2, with D possibly matching TRBD1 (5 bases). This CDR3 is built from 12 residues. The V end lost 5 bases, the J end lost 8 bases, and 12 bases lay between the germline ends. The DNA of the CDR3 is TGTGCCAGCAGTGTCAGGGTTTGGGGCTACACCTTC. Its translation is CASSVRVWGYTF.

At least ten counts were recorded for this clonotype. The chain carries TRBV7-6 and TRBJ2-5, with D possibly being TRBD1 (5 bases). V was shortened by 5 bases and J by 4 bases, with 20 bases between the two germline ends. CDR1 SGHVS and CDR2 FNYEAQ come from the germline V gene. The length of the CDR3 is 16 residues. The CDR3 is CASSPLPTARPETQYF. Written as DNA, the CDR3 is TGTGCCAGCAGCCCACTTCCGACAGCTCGCCCAGAGACCCAGTACTTC. The whole variable domain, filled in from reference TRBV7-6 and TRBJ2-5, reads GAGVSQSPRYKVTKRGQDVALRCDPISGHVSLYWYRQALGQGPEFLTYFNYEAQQDKSGLPNDRFSAERPEGSISTLTIQRTEQRDSAMYRCASSPLPTARPETQYFGPGTRLLVL.

Turning to this clonotype: This may stem from a read error, because a much larger clone lies one nucleotide away. V is TRBV20-1 and J is TRBJ2-5; TRBD2 matches 7 bases. The J segment lost 7 bases and the V segment lost 4 bases, leaving 12 bases of the junction unmatched. The CDR3 runs to 14 residues. Germline V CDR1 and CDR2: DFQATT, SNEGSKA (reference sequence). This chain's CDR3 is CSAITLTSRATQYF. The CDR3 region has the DNA TGCAGTGCTATAACTTTGACTAGCCGAGCGACCCAGTACTTC.

This clonotype was found a few times. A much larger clone is a single base away; this may be a read error. The J gene is TRBJ2-1, the V gene TRBV11-2; 8 nucleotides line up with TRBD2. This CDR3 region has 15 residues. Germline lookup yields CDR1 SGHAT and CDR2 FQNNGV. The CDR3 sequence: CASSSPWSGRNEQSF. The CDR3 region has the DNA TGTGCCAGCAGCTCGCCTTGGAGCGGGAGAAATGAGCAGTCCTTC.

Details on this clonotype: One end of the junction fails to match germline, which may point to a read error. The chain has TRBV9 and TRBJ2-1; TRBD1 is a possible D gene (6 bases). CDR3 size: 14 residues. Per the germline V gene, CDR1 is SGDLS and CDR2 is YYNGEE. The chain's CDR3 is CASRGQGFNNGQFF. Written as DNA, the CDR3 is TGTGCCAGCAGGGGGCAGGGGTTCAACAATGGGCAGTTCTTC.

This clonotype was counted many times. The J gene is TRBJ2-1, the V gene TRBV6-1; no firm D call. Germline CDR1 reads MNHNS; CDR2 reads SASEGT. There are 13 residues in the CDR3. The V gene lost 2 bases and the J gene lost 5 bases, with 7 bases spanning the gap. The CDR3 loop reads CASSERENNEQFF. CDR3 in DNA: TGTGCCAGCAGTGAACGTGAGAACAATGAGCAGTTCTTC.

There are many counts of this clonotype. The chain couples TRBV11-1 to TRBJ2-7, with 7 bases aligning to TRBD1. Trimming cost V 1 base and J 5 bases; bases outside gene matches: 5. The V gene's germline CDR1 is SGHAT and CDR2 FQDESV (reference sequence). The CDR3 extends over 14 amino acids. The CDR3 nucleotides are TGTGCCAGCAGCTTAGGTAGGGGGCTCCACGAGCAGTACTTC. This gives the protein CASSLGRGLHEQYF.

In this sample, this clonotype turned up many times. This chain uses TRBV6-1 with TRBJ2-5; no definite D call. The V gene's germline CDR1 is MNHNS and CDR2 SASEGT. The CDR3 sequence is 14 residues long. V lost 3 bases and J 0 bases, leaving 8 bases between the germline ends. CDR3 region: CASSEGSHQETQYF. The DNA of the CDR3 is TGTGCCAGCAGTGAGGGCAGCCACCAAGAGACCCAGTACTTC.